Listed here is a single T cell receptor beta chain. No antigen is known for it. The sample carries other DNA sequences with the same CDR3. Positively selected for CCR7, the CD45RO-negative cells used as naive CD8 cells excluded terminally differentiated effector memory CD45RA+ cells. These data belong to a study of shared clonotypes between healthy human individuals. Study-level information: The study used three CD4 naive, three CD4 memory, two CD8 naive and one CD8 memory plate per donor.

Assay: immunoSEQ multiplex PCR; the TCRdb copy retains only in-frame clones and omits some. The sample gives around 2.1 million clones, 85% to 95% of which show up once; under 2% is in the top ten. With 1 base clipped from V and 7 bases from J, the junction kept 1 base outside the gene matches. The CDR3 runs to 13 residues. Germline CDR1 is MGHRA and CDR2 is YSYEKL. Findings of the study overall: Naive subsets usually exceeded memory subsets in estimated richness. Sampling was confined to blood; repertoires within tissues likely differ.

The chain combines TRBV4-1 with TRBJ2-1, with 7 bases that match TRBD1. The TCR originated in a man between 18 and 35 years old in good health. Some clones in this sample may be carry-over from other donors' samples. Material: naive CD8+ T cells from PBMCs. The CDR3 DNA follows: TGCGCCAGCAGCCAAGGGACAGGAAATGAGCAGTTCTTC. This codes for CASSQGTGNEQFF.